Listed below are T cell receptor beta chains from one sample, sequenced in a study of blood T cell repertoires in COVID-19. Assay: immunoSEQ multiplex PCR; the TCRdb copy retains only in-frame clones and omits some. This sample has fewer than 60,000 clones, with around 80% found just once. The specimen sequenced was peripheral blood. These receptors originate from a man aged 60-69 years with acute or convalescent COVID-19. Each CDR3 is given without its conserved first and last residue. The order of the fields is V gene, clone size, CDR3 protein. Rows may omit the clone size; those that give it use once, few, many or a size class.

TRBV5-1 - ASSLALGAMNTEAF
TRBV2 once ASSPGTGGIEAF
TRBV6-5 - ASSSTGGGRNTIY
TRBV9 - ASSATGGYQPQH
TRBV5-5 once ASSPGQGKSMDTQY
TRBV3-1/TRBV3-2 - ASSGQGTQPQH
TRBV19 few ASSSLPRSTDTQY
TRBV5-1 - ASSSGLAGGPGTDTQY
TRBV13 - ASRTGPNTEAF
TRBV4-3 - ASSPPGQGTSSYNSPLH
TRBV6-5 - ASMGRSQGLGYT
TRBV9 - ASSVGSGVTEKLF
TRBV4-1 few ASSQGTTGLNEKLF
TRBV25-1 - ASSESGTGVAAYEQY
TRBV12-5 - ASGLPIPDRVSYEQY
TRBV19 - ASTPGRVTGNTIY
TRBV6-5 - ASSPGVSGNTIY
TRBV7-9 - ASSPSQYTEAF
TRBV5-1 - ASRGTGTGSEKLF
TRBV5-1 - ASSLAAARSTGELF
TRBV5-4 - ASSLVGGGTEAF
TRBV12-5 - ASGNRTGSDYT
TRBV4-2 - ASSHLPGQGENTEAF
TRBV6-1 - ASSERETGTEAF
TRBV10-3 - AISGQGARNEQF
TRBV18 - ASSTGTFYEQY
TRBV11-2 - ASSLGGVAGFTDTQY
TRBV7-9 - ASSRRDSNEQF
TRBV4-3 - ASSQAGTDNSPLH
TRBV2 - ASSRQVNSYEQY
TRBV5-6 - ASSLGQIPSYGYT
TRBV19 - ASSAPAGTGGNQPQH
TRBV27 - ASSLKQGLTEAF
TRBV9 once ASSVEGLAGGGNEQF
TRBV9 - ASSVTPTSGGAGEQF
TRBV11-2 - ASRRGIEAF
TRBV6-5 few ASSYLSRGANEKLF
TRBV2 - ASSQQWNYEQY
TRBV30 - AWSYGEDTEAF
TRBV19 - ASSMRGGLDEQF